The subject of this entry is one TCR beta chain. The CDR3 length is 14 residues. J lost 4 bases, V lost 3 bases, and 2 bases had no gene match. The V gene's germline CDR1 is MGHDK and CDR2 SYGVNS. This entry comes from a study of blood T cell repertoires in COVID-19. Study-level information: Italy, Spain and the United States were the sources of the convalescent and acute COVID-19 samples. T cells, B-cell-depleted T cells, or PBMCs provided the cDNA or gDNA that served as material.

Authors' methods: The authors estimated nucleated cell counts from reference gene primer amplification. Assay: immunoSEQ multiplex PCR; the TCRdb copy retains only in-frame clones and omits some. V, J and clone size are taken as reported in that table, and D and trimming were inferred from the DNA itself. Altogether a few hundred thousand clones are present, about 90% being singletons, with the ten largest covering around 6.5%. The receptor comes from a man aged 60 to 75 with acute or convalescent COVID-19. The material sequenced was peripheral blood. V gene TRBV25-1 combines with J gene TRBJ1-4; 7 bases are a match to TRBD1. Here the CDR3 DNA reads TGTGCCAGCAGTGATGGACAGGATAATGAAAAACTGTTTTTT. Translated, it gives CASSDGQDNEKLFF. Full variable domain (missing parts from reference TRBV25-1 and TRBJ1-4): EADIYQTPRYLVIGTGKKITLECSQTMGHDKMYWYQQDPGMELHLIHYSYGVNSTEKGDLSSESTVSRIRTEHFPLTLESARPSHTSQYLCASSDGQDNEKLFFGSGTQLSVL.